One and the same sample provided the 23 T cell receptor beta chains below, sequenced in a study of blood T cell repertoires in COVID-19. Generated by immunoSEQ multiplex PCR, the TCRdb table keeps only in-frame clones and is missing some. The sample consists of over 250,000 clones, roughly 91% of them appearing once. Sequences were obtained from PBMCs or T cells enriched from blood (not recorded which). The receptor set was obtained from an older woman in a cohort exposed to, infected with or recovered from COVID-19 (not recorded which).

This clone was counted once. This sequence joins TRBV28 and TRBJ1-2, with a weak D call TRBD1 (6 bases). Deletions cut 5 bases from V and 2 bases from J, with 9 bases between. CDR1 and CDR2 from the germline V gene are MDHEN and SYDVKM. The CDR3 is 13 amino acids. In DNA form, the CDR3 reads TGTGCCAGCAGTCTGGACAGAAACTATGGCTACACCTTC. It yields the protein CASSLDRNYGYTF.

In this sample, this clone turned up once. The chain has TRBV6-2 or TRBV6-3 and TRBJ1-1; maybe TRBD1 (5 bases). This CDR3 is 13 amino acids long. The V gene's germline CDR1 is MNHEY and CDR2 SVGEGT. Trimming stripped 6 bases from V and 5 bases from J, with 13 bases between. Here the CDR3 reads CASSPRGKTEAFF. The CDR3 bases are TGTGCCAGCAGCCCGCGGGGGAAGACTGAAGCTTTCTTT.

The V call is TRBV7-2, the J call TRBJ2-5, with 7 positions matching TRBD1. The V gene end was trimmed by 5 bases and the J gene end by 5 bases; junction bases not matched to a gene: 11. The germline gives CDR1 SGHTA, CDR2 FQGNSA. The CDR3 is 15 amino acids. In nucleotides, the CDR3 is TGTGCCAGCAGCCCCCGACAGGGAATGTGGGAGACCCAGTACTTC. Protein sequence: CASSPRQGMWETQYF.

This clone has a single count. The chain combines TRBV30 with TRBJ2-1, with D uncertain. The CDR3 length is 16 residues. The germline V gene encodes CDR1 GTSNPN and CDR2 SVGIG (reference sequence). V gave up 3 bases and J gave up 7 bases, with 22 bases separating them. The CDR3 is CAWRPLGFLPENEQFF. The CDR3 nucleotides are TGTGCCTGGAGGCCCTTGGGCTTCCTTCCTGAAAATGAGCAGTTCTTC.

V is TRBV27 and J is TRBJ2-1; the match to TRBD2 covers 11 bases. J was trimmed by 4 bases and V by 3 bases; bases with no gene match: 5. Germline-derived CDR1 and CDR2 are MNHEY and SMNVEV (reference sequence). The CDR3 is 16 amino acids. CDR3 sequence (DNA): TGTGCCAGCAGTTTCTTGGGGACTAGCGGTTACAATGAGCAGTTCTTC. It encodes CASSFLGTSGYNEQFF.

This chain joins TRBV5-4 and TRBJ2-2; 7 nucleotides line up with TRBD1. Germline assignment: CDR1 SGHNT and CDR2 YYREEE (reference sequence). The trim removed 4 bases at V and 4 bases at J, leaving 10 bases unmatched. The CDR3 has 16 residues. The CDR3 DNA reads TGTGCCAGCAGCGAGCCCGACAGGGATCGCACCGGGGAGCTGTTTTTT. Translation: CASSEPDRDRTGELFF. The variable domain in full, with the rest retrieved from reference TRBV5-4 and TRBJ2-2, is ETGVTQSPTHLIKTRGQQVTLRCSSQSGHNTVSWYQQALGQGPQFIFQYYREEENGRGNFPPRFSGLQFPNYSSELNVNALELDDSALYLCASSEPDRDRTGELFFGEGSRLTVL.

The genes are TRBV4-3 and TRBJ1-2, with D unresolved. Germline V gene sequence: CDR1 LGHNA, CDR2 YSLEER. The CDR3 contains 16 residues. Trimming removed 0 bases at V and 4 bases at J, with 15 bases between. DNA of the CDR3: TGCGCCAGCAGCCAAGATTTAAGGGCTGGAGGCTATGGCTACACCTTC. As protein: CASSQDLRAGGYGYTF.

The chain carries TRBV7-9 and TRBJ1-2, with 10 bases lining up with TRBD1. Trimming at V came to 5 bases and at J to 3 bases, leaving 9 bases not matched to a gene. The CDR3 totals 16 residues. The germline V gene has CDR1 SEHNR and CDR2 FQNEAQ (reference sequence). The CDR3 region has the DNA TGTGCCAGCAGCCAGAGACAGGGGGCGAACCACTATGGCTACACCTTC. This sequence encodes CASSQRQGANHYGYTF.

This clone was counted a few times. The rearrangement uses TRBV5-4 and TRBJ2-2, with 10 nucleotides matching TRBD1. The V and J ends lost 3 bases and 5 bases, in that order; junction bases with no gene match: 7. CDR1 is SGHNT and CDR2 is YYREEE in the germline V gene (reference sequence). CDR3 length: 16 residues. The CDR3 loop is CASSSGQGTRTGELFF. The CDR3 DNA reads TGTGCCAGCAGCTCGGGACAGGGGACGAGAACCGGGGAGCTGTTTTTT.

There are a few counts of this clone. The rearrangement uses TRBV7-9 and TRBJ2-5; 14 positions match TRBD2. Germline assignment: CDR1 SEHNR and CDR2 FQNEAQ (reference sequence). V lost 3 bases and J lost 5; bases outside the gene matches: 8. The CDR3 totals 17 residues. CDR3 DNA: TGTGCCAGCAGCTTGCCAAGACTAGCGGGAGGGGGTGAGACCCAGTACTTC. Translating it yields CASSLPRLAGGGETQYF.

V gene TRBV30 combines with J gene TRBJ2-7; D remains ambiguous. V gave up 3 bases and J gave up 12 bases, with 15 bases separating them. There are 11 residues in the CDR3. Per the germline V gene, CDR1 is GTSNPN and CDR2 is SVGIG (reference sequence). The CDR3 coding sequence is TGTGCCTGGAGCGAGAGGAATTCGCTGTACTTC. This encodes CAWSERNSLYF. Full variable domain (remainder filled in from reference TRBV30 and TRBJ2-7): SQTIHQWPATLVQPVGSPLSLECTVEGTSNPNLYWYRQAAGRGLQLLFYSVGIGQISSEVPQNLSASRPQDRQFILSSKKLLLSDSGFYLCAWSERNSLYFGPGTRLTVT.

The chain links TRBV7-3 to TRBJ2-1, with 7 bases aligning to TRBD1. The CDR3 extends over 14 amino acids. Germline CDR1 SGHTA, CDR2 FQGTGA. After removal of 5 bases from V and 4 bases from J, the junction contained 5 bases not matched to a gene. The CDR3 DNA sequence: TGTGCCAGCAGCAACCAGGGACAGTACAATGAGCAGTTCTTC. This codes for CASSNQGQYNEQFF.

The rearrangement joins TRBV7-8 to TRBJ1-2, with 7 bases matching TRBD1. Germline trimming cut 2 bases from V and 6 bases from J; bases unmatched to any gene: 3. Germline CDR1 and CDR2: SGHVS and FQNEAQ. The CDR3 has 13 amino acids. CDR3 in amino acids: CASSLLTGHGYTF. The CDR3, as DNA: TGTGCCAGCAGCTTATTGACAGGGCATGGCTACACCTTC.

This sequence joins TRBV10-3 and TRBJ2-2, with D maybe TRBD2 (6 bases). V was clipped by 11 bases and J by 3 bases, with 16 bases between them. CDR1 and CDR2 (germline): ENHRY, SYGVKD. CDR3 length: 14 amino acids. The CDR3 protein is CAFKTRWDTGELFF. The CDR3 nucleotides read TGTGCCTTCAAGACTAGATGGGACACCGGGGAGCTGTTTTTT.

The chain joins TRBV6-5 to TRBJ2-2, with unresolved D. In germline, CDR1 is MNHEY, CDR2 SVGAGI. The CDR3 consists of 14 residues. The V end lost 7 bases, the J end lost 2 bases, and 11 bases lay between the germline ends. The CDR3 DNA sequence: TGTGCCAGCACCGCACACGCTAACACCGGGGAGCTGTTTTTT. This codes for CASTAHANTGELFF.

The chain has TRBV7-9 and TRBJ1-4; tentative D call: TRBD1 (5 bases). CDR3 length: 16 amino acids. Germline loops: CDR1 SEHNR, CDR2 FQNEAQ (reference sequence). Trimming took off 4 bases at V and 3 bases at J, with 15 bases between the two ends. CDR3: CASSSAAGRPNEKLFF. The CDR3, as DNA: TGTGCCAGCAGCTCGGCCGCAGGGCGGCCTAATGAAAAACTGTTTTTT.

Here the CDR3 DNA reads TGTGCCAGCAGCTTGCGGGGTCTAGCGGGAGGGATGGGGAATGAGCAGTTCTTC. Protein product: CASSLRGLAGGMGNEQFF. The chain links TRBV5-8 to TRBJ2-1; TRBD2 aligns across 12 bases. Trimming cost V 1 base and J 7 bases; bases outside gene matches: 12. Germline V lookup: CDR1 SGHTS, CDR2 YDEGEE. The CDR3 contains 18 residues.

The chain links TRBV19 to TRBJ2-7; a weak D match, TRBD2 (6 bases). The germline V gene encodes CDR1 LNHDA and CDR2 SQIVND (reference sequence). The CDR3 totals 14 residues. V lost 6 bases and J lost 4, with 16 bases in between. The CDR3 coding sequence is TGTGCCAGTAGCCTCGGGACTCCTAATTACGAGCAGTACTTC. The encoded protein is CASSLGTPNYEQYF.

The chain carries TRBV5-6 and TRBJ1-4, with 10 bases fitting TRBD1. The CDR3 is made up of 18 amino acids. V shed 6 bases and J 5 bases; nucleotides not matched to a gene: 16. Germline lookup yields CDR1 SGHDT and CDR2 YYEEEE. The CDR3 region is CASMKSWGTGVQNEKLFF. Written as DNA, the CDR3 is TGTGCCAGCATGAAATCATGGGGGACAGGGGTTCAAAATGAAAAACTGTTTTTT.

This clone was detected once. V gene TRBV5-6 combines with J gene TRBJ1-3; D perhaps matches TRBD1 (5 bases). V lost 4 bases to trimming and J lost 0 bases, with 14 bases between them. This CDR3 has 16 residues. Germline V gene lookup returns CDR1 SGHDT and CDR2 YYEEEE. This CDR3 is CASSATTGYSGNTIYF. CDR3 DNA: TGTGCCAGCAGCGCTACTACAGGTTACTCTGGAAACACCATATATTTT.

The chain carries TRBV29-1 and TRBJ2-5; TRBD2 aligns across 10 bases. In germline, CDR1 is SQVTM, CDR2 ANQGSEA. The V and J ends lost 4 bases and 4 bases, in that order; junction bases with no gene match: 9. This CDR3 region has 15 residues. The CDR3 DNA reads TGCAGCGTTGCCATAGCGGGAGGAAATCGAGAGACCCAGTACTTC. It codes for CSVAIAGGNRETQYF.

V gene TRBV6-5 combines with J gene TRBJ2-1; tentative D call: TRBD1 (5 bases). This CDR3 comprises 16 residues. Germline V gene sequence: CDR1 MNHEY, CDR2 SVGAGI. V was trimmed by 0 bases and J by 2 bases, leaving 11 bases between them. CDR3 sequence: CASSYSGRRTYNEQFF. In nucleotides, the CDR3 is TGTGCCAGCAGTTACTCGGGGCGGAGAACCTACAATGAGCAGTTCTTC.

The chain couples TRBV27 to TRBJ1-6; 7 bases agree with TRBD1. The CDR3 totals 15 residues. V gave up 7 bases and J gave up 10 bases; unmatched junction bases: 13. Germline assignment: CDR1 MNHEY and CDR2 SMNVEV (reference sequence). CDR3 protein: CASNADRVGRSPLHF. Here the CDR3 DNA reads TGTGCCAGCAATGCAGACAGGGTCGGCAGATCACCCCTCCACTTT.